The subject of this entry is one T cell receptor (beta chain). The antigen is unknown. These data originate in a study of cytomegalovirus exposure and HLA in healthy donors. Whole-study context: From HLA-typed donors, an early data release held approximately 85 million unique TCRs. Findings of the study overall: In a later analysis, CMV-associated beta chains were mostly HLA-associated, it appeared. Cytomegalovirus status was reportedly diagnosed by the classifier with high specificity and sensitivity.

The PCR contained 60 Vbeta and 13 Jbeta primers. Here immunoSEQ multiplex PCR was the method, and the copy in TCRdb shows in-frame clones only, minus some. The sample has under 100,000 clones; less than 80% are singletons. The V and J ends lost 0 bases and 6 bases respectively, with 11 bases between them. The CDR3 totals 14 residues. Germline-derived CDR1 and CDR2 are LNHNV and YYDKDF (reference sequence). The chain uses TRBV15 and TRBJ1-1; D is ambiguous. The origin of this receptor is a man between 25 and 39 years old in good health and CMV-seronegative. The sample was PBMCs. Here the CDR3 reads CATSRDRAASEAFF. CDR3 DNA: TGTGCCACCAGCAGAGATCGTGCGGCCTCTGAAGCTTTCTTT.